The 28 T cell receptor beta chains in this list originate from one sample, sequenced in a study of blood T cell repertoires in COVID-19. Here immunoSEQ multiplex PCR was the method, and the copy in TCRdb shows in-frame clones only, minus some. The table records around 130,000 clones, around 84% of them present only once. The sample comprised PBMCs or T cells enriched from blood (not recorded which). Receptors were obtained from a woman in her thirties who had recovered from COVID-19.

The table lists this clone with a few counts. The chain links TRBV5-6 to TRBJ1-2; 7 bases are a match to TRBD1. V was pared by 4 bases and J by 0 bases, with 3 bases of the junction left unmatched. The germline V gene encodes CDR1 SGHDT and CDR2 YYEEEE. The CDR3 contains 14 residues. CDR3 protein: CASSAGTANYGYTF. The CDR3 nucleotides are TGTGCCAGCAGCGCGGGGACAGCTAACTATGGCTACACCTTC.

In nucleotides, the CDR3 is TGTGCCAGCAGCCTGGGGGGGGAGAACACTGAAGCTTTCTTT. Amino acids: CASSLGGENTEAFF. The chain links TRBV3-1 (or the pseudogene TRBV3-2) to TRBJ1-1, with a tentative D call TRBD1 (5 bases). Germline V gene data show CDR1 as LGHDT and CDR2 as YNNKEL (reference sequence). Trimming removed 4 bases at V and 1 base at J, with 10 bases between. The CDR3 consists of 14 residues.

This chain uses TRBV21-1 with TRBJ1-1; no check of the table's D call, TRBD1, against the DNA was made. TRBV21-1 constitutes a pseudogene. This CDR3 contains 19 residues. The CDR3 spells CASSKGRSQRGMVSAEAVF. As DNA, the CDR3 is TGTGCCAGCAGCAAAGGTCGGAGTCAAAGGGGTATGGTGTCAGCTGAAGCTGTCTTT.

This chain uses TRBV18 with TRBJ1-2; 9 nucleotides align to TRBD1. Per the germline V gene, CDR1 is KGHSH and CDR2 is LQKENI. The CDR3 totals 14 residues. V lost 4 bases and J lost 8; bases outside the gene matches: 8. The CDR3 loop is CASSRPGTGNGYTF. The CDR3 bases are TGTGCCAGCTCACGCCCCGGGACAGGGAACGGCTACACCTTC.

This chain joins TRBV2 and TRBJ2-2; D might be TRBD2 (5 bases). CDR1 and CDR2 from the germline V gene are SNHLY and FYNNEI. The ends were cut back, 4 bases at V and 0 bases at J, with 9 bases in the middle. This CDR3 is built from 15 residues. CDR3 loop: CASSVVGANTGELFF. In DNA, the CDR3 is TGTGCCAGCAGTGTAGTCGGGGCGAACACCGGGGAGCTGTTTTTT.

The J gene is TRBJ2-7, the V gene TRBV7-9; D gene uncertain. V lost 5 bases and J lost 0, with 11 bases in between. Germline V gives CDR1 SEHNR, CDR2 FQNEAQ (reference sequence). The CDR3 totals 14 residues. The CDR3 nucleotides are TGTGCCAGCAGCCTGACCAGGATCTCCTACGAGCAGTACTTC. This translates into CASSLTRISYEQYF.

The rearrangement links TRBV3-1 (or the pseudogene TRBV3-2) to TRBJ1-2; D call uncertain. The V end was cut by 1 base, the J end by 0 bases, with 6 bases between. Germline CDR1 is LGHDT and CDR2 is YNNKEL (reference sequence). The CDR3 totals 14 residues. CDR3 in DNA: TGTGCCAGCAGCCAAGGGCCCGCTAACTATGGCTACACCTTC. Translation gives CASSQGPANYGYTF.

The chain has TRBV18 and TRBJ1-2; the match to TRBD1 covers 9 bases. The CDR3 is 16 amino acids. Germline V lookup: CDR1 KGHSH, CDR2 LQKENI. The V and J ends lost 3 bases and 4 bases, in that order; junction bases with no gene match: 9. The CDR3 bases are TGTGCCAGCTCACCGCTGGACAGGGGATATGGCTATGGCTACACCTTC. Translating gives CASSPLDRGYGYGYTF.

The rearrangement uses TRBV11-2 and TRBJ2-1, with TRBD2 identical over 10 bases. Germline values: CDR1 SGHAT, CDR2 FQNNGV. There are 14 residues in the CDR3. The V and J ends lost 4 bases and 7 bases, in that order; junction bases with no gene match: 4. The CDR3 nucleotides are TGTGCCAGCAGCTATCCGACTAGCGGGAATGAGCAGTTCTTC. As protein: CASSYPTSGNEQFF.

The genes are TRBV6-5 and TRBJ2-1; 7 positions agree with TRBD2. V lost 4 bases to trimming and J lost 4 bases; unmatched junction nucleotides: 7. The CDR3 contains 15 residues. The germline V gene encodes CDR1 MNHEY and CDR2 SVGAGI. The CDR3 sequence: CASSLKAGSYNEQFF. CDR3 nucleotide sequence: TGTGCCAGCAGTTTAAAAGCGGGAAGTTACAATGAGCAGTTCTTC.

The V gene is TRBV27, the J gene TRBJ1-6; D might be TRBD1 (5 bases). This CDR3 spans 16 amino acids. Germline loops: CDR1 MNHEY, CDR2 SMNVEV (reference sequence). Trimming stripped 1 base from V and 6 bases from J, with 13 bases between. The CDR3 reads CASSLYRQDANSPLHF. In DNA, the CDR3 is TGTGCCAGCAGTTTATACAGGCAGGATGCTAATTCACCCCTCCACTTT.

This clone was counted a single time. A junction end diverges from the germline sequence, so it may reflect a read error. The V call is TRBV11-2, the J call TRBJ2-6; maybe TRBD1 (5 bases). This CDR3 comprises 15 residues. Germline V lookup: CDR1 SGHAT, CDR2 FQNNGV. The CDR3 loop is CASSVDRTGANVLTF. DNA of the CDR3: TGTGCCAGCAGCGTAGACAGAACTGGGGCCAACGTCCTGACTTTC.

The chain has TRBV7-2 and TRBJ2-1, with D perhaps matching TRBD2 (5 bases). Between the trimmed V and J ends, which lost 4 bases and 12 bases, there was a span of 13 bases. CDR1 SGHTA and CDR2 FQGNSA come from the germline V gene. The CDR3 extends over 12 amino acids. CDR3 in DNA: TGTGCCAGCAGCTACACTAGGGAACGGCAGTTCTTC. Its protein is CASSYTRERQFF. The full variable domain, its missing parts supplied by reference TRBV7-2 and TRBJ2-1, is GAGVSQSPSNKVTEKGKDVELRCDPISGHTALYWYRQSLGQGLEFLIYFQGNSAPDKSGLPSDRFSAERTGGSVSTLTIQRTQQEDSAVYLCASSYTRERQFFGPGTRLTVL.

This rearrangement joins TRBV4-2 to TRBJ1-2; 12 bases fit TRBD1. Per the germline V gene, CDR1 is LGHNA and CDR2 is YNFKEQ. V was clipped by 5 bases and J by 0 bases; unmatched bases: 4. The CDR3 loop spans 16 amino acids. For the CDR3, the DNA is TGTGCCAGCAGCGGGACAGGGGGCGTCTCTAACTATGGCTACACCTTC. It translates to CASSGTGGVSNYGYTF.

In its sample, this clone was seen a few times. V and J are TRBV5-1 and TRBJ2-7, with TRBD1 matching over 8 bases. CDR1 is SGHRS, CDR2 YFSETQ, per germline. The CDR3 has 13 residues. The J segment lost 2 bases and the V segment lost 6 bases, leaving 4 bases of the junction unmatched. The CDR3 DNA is TGCGCCAGCACAGGGGGCTCAACCTACGAGCAGTACTTC. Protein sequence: CASTGGSTYEQYF.

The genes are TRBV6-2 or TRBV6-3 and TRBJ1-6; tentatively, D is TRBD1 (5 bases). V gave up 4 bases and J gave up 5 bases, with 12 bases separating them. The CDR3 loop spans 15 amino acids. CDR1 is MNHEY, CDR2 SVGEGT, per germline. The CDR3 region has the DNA TGTGCCAGCAGTTCCGCCGACAGAGATAATTCACCCCTCCACTTT. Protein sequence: CASSSADRDNSPLHF.

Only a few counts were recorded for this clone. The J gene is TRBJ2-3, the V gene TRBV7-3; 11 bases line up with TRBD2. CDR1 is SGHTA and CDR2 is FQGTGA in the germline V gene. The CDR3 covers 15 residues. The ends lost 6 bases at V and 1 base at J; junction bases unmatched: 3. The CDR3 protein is CASRPTSGGTDTQYF. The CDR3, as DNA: TGTGCCAGCAGACCGACTAGCGGGGGCACAGATACGCAGTATTTT.

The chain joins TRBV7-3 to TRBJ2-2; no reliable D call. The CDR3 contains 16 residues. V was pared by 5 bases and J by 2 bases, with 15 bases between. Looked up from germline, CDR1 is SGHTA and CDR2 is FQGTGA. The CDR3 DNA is TGTGCCAGCAGCCCCTCGCGGAATACTAACACCGGGGAGCTGTTTTTT. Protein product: CASSPSRNTNTGELFF.

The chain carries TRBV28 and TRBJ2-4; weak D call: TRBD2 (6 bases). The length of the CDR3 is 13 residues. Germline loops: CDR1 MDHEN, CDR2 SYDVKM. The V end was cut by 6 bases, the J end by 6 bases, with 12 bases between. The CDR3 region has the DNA TGTGCCAGCAGAGGGGACTTTACAAACATTCAGTACTTC. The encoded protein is CASRGDFTNIQYF.

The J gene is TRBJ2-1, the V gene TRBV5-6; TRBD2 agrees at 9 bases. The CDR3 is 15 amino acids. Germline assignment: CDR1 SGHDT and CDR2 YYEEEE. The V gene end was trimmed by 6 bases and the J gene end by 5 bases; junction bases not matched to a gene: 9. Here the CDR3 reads CASTVAGAPNNEQFF. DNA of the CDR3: TGTGCCAGCACCGTAGCGGGAGCTCCCAACAATGAGCAGTTCTTC.

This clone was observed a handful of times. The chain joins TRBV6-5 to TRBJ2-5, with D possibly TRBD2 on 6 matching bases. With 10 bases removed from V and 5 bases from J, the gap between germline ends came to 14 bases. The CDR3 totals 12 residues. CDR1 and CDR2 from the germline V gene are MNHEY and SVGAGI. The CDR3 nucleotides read TGTGCCACCTGCGGGATGGGGGAGACCCAGTACTTC. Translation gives CATCGMGETQYF.

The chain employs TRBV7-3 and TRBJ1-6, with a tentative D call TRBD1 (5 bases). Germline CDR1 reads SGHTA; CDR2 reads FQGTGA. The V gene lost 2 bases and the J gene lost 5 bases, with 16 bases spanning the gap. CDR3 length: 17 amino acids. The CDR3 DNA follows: TGTGCCAGCAGCTTACCCGGACATTTATCGGATAATTCACCCCTCCACTTT. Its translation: CASSLPGHLSDNSPLHF. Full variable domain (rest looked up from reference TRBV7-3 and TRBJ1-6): GAGVSQTPSNKVTEKGKYVELRCDPISGHTALYWYRQSLGQGPEFLIYFQGTGAADDSGLPNDRFFAVRPEGSVSTLKIQRTERGDSAVYLCASSLPGHLSDNSPLHFGNGTRLTVT.

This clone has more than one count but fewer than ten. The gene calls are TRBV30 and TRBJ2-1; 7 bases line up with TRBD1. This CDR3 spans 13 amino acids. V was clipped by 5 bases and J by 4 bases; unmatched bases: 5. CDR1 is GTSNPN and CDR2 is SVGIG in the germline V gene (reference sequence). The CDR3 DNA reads TGTGCCTGGGTACAGGGACAGTACAATGAGCAGTTCTTC. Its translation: CAWVQGQYNEQFF.

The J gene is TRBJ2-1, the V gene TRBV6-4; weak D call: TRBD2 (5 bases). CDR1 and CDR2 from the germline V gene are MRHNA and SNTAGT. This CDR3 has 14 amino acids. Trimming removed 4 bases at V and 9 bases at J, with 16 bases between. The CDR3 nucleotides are TGTGCCAGCAGTGTAGGGTCGGGGTATGCTGAGCAGTTCTTC. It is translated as CASSVGSGYAEQFF.

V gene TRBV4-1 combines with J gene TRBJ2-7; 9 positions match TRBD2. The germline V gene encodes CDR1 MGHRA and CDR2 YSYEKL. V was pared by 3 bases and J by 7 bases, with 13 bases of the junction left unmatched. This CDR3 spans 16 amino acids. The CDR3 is CASSQAPGTSRWEQYF. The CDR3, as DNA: TGCGCCAGCAGCCAGGCCCCCGGGACTAGCAGATGGGAGCAGTACTTC.

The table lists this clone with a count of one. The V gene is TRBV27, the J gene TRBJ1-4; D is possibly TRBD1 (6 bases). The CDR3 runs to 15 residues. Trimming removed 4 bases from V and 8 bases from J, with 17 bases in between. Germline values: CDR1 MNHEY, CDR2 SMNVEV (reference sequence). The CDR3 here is CASSSYRARGEKLFF. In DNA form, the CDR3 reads TGTGCCAGCAGTTCCTACAGGGCTAGGGGGGAAAAACTGTTTTTT.

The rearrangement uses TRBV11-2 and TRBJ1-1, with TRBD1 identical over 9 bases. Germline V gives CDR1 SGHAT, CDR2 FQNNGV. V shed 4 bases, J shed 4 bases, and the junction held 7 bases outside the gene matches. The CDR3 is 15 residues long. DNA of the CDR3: TGTGCCAGCAGCTCTACAGGGGGCGTAGCCACTGAAGCTTTCTTT. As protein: CASSSTGGVATEAFF.

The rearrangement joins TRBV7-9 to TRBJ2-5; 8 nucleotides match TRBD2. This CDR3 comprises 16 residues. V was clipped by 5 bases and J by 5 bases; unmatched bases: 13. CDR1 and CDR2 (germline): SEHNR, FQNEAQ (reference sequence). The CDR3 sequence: CASSMDLAGLGETQYF. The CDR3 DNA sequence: TGTGCCAGCAGCATGGACTTAGCGGGGCTGGGGGAGACCCAGTACTTC.